A selection of T cell receptor beta chains follows, all from one sample in a study of response to subunit inactivated influenza vaccine. TCRdb fed the RT-PCR reads into MiXCR, producing one record per CDR3 protein. The table has over 800,000 distinct CDR3 sequences, approximately 21% seen once. This sample comprised PBMCs from blood, obtained about 5 days after vaccination. These receptors all stem from a man aged 45 to 65 who received an inactivated influenza vaccine. Both conserved end residues are part of each CDR3. The order of the fields is V gene, clone size, CDR3 length, J gene, D gene, CDR3 protein. The D gene is left open where the match is weak. A clone size is listed for some rows: how often the clone was seen (once, few, many), or a class if it is expanded.

TRBV5-1	many	16	TRBJ1-5	TRBD1	CASSLDPSTGRQPQHF
TRBV12-3/TRBV12-4	.	15	TRBJ1-1	.	CATRLGGAPNTEAFF
TRBV20-1	few	15	TRBJ2-7	TRBD2	CSARDSTSGRFEQYF
TRBV29-1	.	17	TRBJ2-3	TRBD2	CSAYGRGSGRVTDTQYF
TRBV20-1	few	14	TRBJ2-5	.	CSGAHPGIQETQYF
TRBV20-1	.	15	TRBJ1-2	TRBD1	CSAPPGTGKGYGYTF
TRBV20-1	.	15	TRBJ2-3	.	CSAGQAGTLLDTQYF
TRBV28	.	13	TRBJ2-1	.	CASSLWTESEQFF
TRBV20-1	.	15	TRBJ2-1	TRBD2	CSASRLAGGRNEQFF
TRBV7-9	many	14	TRBJ2-7	.	CASSLASSSYEQYF
TRBV7-8	.	14	TRBJ2-5	.	CASSITGTQETQYF
TRBV5-1	.	12	TRBJ2-7	.	CASSDQGGEQYF
TRBV29-1	few	15	TRBJ2-3	TRBD1	CSAPRGGASTDTQYF
TRBV20-1	few	16	TRBJ2-5	TRBD2	CSALGAGGLRGETQYF
TRBV28	few	12	TRBJ2-1	TRBD2	CASKSAGTSDFF
TRBV24-1	many	12	TRBJ2-3	.	CATSDKTDTQYF
TRBV12-3/TRBV12-4	few	15	TRBJ1-1	TRBD1	CASSTRRGPGTEAFF
TRBV5-4	few	16	TRBJ2-3	TRBD2	CASSLAGAGYGDTQYF
TRBV3-1	few	14	TRBJ1-2	.	CASSQDRSVYGYTF
TRBV5-4	few	14	TRBJ2-7	TRBD2	CASSLWTSGSVGDF
TRBV29-1	.	11	TRBJ2-1	.	CSVGADNEQFF
TRBV20-1	.	16	TRBJ2-7	TRBD2	CSARYRTSSGLYEQYF
TRBV4-1	few	13	TRBJ2-5	.	CASSRYLTETQYF
TRBV20-1	.	9	TRBJ2-1	.	CSARGEQFF
TRBV6-1	.	15	TRBJ1-4	.	CASSKTGPYNEKLFF
TRBV12-3/TRBV12-4	few	13	TRBJ1-1	.	CASINDMNTEAFF
TRBV7-2	few	13	TRBJ2-1	.	CASSNNRRNEQFF
TRBV30	.	11	TRBJ1-1	TRBD1	CAGQGGYEAFF